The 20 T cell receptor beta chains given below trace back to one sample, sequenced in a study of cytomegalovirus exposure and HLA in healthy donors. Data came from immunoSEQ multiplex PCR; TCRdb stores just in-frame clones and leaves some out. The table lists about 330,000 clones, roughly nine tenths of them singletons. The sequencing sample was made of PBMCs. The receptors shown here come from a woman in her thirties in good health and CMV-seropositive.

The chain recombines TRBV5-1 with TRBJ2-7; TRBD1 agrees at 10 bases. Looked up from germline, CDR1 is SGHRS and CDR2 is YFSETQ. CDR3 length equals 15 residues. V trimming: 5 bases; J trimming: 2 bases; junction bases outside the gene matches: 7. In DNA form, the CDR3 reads TGCGCCAGCAGTTCGACAGGGGGCCTTACCTACGAGCAGTACTTC. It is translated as CASSSTGGLTYEQYF.

In DNA, the CDR3 is TGCGCCAGCAGCCAGGACGGGGCGCGCGACGAGCAGTACTTC. Protein: CASSQDGARDEQYF. The chain couples TRBV4-1 to TRBJ2-7; D is possibly TRBD1 or TRBD2 (5 bases each). Germline CDR1 reads MGHRA; CDR2 reads YSYEKL. CDR3 length: 14 amino acids. The V end lost 3 bases, the J end lost 5 bases, and 14 bases lay between the germline ends.

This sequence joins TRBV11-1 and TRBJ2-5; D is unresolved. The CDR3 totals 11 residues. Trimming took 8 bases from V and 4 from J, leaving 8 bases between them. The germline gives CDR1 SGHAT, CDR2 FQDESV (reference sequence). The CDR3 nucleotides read TGTGCCAGCGGCTCGTCAGAGACCCAGTACTTC. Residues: CASGSSETQYF. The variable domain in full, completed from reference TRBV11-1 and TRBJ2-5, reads EAEVAQSPRYKITEKSQAVAFWCDPISGHATLYWYRQILGQGPELLVQFQDESVVDDSQLPKDRFSAERLKGVDSTLKIQPAELGDSAMYLCASGSSETQYFGPGTRLLVL.

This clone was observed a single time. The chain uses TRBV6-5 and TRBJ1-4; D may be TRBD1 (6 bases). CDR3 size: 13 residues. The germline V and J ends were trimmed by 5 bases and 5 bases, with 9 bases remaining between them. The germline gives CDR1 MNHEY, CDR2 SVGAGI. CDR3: CASSTGWNEKLFF. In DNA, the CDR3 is TGTGCCAGCAGTACAGGGTGGAATGAAAAACTGTTTTTT.

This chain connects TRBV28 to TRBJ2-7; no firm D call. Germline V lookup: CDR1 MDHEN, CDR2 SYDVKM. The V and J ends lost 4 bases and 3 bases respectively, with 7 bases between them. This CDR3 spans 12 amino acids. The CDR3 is CASSSPGYEQYF. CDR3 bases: TGTGCCAGCAGTTCCCCGGGCTACGAGCAGTACTTC.

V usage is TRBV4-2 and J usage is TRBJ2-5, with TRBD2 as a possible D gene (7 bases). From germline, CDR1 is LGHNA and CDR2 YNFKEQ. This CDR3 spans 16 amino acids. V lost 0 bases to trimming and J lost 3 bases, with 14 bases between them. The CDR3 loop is CASSQDEGGGEETQYF. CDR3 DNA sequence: TGTGCCAGCAGCCAAGATGAAGGCGGGGGCGAAGAGACCCAGTACTTC.

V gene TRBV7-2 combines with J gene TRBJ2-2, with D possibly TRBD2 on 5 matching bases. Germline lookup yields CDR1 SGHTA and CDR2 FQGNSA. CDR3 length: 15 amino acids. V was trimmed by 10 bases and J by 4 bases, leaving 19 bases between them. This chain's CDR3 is CATPSGSRSTGELFF. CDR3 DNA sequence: TGTGCCACCCCTAGTGGGAGCAGGAGCACCGGGGAGCTGTTTTTT.

CDR3 bases: TGTGCCAGCAGCGCCAGGGGGGCCAATCAGCCCCAGCATTTT. This codes for CASSARGANQPQHF. This chain joins TRBV13 and TRBJ1-5; 7 bases align to TRBD1. CDR3 length equals 14 residues. V gave up 5 bases and J gave up 3 bases; unmatched junction bases: 4. The germline V gene has CDR1 PRHDT and CDR2 FYEKMQ (reference sequence).

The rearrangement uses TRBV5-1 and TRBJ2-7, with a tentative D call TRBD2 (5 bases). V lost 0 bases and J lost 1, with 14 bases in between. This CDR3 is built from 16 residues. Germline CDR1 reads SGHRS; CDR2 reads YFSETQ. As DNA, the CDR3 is TGCGCCAGCAGCTTGGGTAGGACGGGAATATCCTACGAGCAGTACTTC. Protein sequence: CASSLGRTGISYEQYF.

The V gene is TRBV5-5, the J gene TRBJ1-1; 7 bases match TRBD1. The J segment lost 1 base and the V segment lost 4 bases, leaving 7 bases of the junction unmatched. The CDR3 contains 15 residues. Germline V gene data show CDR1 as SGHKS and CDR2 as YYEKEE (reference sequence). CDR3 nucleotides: TGTGCCAGCAGCGACAGGGTTGTTGGGAACACTGAAGCTTTCTTT. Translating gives CASSDRVVGNTEAFF.

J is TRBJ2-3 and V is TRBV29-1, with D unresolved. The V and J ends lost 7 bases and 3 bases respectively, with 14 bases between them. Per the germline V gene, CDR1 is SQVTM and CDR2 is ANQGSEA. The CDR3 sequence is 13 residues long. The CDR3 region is CSASSSATDTQYF. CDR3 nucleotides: TGCAGCGCCTCAAGCTCAGCGACAGATACGCAGTATTTT.

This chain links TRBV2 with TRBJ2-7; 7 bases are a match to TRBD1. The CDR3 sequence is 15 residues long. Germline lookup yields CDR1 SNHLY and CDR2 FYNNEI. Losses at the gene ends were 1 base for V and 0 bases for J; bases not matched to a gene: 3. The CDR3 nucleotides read TGTGCCAGCAGTGAAGGACAGGGACACTCCTACGAGCAGTACTTC. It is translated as CASSEGQGHSYEQYF.

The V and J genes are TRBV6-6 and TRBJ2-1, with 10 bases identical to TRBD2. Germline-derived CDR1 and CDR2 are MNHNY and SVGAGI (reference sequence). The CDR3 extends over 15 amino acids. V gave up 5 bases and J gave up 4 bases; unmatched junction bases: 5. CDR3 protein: CASSQILAGYNEQFF. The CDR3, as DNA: TGTGCCAGCAGTCAAATACTAGCGGGGTACAATGAGCAGTTCTTC.

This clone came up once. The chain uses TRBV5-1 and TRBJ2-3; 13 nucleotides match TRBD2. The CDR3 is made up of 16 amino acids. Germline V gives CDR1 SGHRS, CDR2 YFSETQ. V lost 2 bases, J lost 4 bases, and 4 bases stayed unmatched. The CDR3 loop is CASSLRTSGGSDTQYF. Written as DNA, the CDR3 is TGCGCCAGCAGCTTAAGGACTAGCGGGGGCTCAGATACGCAGTATTTT.

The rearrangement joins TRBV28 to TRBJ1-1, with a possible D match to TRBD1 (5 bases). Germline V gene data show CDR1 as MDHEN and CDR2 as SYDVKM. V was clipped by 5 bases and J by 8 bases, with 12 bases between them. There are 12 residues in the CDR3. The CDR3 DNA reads TGTGCCAGCAGTGTATCCGGGACGGAAGCTTTCTTT. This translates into CASSVSGTEAFF.

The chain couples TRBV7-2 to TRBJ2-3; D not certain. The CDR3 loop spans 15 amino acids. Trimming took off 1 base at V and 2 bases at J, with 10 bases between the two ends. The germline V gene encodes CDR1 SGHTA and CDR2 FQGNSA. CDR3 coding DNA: TGTGCCAGCAGCTTAGAGGGTTACTTCACAGATACGCAGTATTTT. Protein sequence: CASSLEGYFTDTQYF.

CDR3 nucleotide sequence: TGTGCCAGCAGTTCCCGCTCAGGGTATGATGGCTACACCTTC. Translated: CASSSRSGYDGYTF. This chain uses TRBV6-7 with TRBJ1-2; D is possibly TRBD1 (5 bases). TRBV6-7 is reported as an ORF; its role is uncertain. Trimming pared 4 bases from V and 6 bases from J, leaving 15 bases between. CDR3 size: 14 residues.

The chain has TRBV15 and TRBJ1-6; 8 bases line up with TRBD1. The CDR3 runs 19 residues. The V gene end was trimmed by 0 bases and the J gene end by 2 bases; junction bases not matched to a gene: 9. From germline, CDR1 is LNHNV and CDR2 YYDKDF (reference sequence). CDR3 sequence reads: CATSRDLRTGSPYNSPLHF. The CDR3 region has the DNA TGTGCCACCAGCAGAGACTTAAGGACAGGGAGCCCCTATAATTCACCCCTCCACTTT. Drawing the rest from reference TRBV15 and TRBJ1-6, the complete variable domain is DAMVIQNPRYQVTQFGKPVTLSCSQTLNHNVMYWYQQKSSQAPKLLFHYYDKDFNNEADTPDNFQSRRPNTSFCFLDIRSPGLGDTAMYLCATSRDLRTGSPYNSPLHFGNGTRLTVT.

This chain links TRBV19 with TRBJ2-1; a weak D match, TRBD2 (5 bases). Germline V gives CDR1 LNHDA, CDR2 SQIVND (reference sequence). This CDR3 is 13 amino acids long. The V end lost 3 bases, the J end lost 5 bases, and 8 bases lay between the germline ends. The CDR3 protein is CASSMGSNNEQFF. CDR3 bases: TGTGCCAGTAGTATGGGGAGCAACAATGAGCAGTTCTTC.

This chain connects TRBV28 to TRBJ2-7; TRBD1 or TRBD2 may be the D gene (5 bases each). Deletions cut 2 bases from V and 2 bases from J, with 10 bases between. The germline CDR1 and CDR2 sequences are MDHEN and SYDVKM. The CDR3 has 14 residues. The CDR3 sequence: CASSLRDGTYEQYF. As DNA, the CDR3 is TGTGCCAGCAGTTTACGGGACGGGACCTACGAGCAGTACTTC.